This T cell receptor beta chain was recorded in a study of long-term antiretroviral therapy in people with HIV. Notes on the study in general: ART adherence, viral resistance and therapy changes went unrecorded.

Version v3.0 of the immunoSEQ assay ran at survey level. TCRdb's table, derived via immunoSEQ multiplex PCR, lists solely in-frame clones and lacks some. The table shows approximately 24,000 clones, with roughly three quarters occurring only once. As for this clone: Its target is not known.

This TCR was sampled from a man in his thirties or forties with HIV. Sequenced here: unsorted PBMCs, sampled 2.1 years after starting antiretroviral therapy.

In nucleotides, the CDR3 is TGTGCCAGCAGCCCGCCGACAGGGGATTACGAGCAGTACTTC. The encoded protein is CASSPPTGDYEQYF. The chain recombines TRBV7-2 with TRBJ2-7, with 8 bases that match TRBD1. Germline V gene lookup returns CDR1 SGHTA and CDR2 FQGNSA. V was pared by 5 bases and J by 4 bases, with 7 bases of the junction left unmatched. The CDR3 has 14 residues.